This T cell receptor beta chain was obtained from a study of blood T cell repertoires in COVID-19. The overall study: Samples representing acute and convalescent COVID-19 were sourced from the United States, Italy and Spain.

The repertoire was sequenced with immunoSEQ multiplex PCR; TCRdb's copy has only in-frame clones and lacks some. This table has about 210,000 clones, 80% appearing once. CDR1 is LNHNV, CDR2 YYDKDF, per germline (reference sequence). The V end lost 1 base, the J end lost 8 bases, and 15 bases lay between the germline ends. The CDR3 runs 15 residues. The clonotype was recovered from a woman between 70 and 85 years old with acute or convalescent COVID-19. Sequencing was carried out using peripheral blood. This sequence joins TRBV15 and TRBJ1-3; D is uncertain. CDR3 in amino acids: CATSRVLSSVDTIYF. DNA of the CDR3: TGTGCCACCAGCAGAGTACTTTCGAGTGTGGACACCATATATTTT.